The clone carrying this T cell receptor beta chain has a handful of counts. Its antigen is as yet unknown. The V end lost 4 bases, the J end lost 4 bases, and 7 bases lay between the germline ends. The CDR3 runs 12 residues. Germline lookup yields CDR1 ENHRY and CDR2 SYGVKD. This sample is part of a study of radiotherapy plus CTLA-4 blockade in lung cancer. Overall study context: Among patients, approximately 17% showed objective responses, and over 30% had disease control.

Assay: immunoSEQ multiplex PCR; the TCRdb copy retains only in-frame clones and omits some. The table lists tens of thousands of clones, roughly 80% of them singletons. Overall study results and limits: Tumor-derived TCR clones expanded in blood after radiotherapy plus ipilimumab. Response was reportedly best predicted by early blood T cell clone dynamics, with interferon-beta.

Focal radiation with ipilimumab CTLA-4 blockade was given to patients with chemo-refractory metastatic non-small-cell lung cancer. Source: peripheral blood, taken from a patient treated with radiotherapy plus ipilimumab. The receptor comes from a human donor with non-small cell lung cancer who had a complete response to radiotherapy plus ipilimumab. V is TRBV10-3 and J is TRBJ1-2, with no clear D. Here the CDR3 reads CAISGGGYGYTF. The CDR3 bases are TGTGCCATCAGTGGGGGAGGCTATGGCTACACCTTC.